This TCR beta chain was obtained from a study of shared clonotypes between healthy human individuals. Per germline, CDR1 GTSNPN and CDR2 SVGIG (reference sequence). The CDR3 is made up of 13 amino acids. V was shortened by 5 bases and J by 1 base, with 9 bases between the two germline ends. Some 28,000 T cell genomes (approximately 180 ng DNA) went into each sorted-subset replicate. Produced via immunoSEQ multiplex PCR; TCRdb's table is partial and in-frame only. The table records about 2.3 million clones, 92% of them present only once. Each of the donors was a healthy adult who was HIV-negative and had not had a recent acute infection or vaccination.

The TCR sequence derives from a man aged 18 to 30 in good health. Some clones in this sample may be carry-over from other donors' samples. The chain is built from TRBV30 and TRBJ1-5; possible D gene TRBD1, 5 bases. Sequencing was done on a sample of naive CD4+ T cells from PBMCs. The subset here: CD45RA+ positively selected. The CDR3 DNA reads TGTGCCTGGGGAAGACAGAGCAATCAGCCCCAGCATTTT. This sequence encodes CAWGRQSNQPQHF.